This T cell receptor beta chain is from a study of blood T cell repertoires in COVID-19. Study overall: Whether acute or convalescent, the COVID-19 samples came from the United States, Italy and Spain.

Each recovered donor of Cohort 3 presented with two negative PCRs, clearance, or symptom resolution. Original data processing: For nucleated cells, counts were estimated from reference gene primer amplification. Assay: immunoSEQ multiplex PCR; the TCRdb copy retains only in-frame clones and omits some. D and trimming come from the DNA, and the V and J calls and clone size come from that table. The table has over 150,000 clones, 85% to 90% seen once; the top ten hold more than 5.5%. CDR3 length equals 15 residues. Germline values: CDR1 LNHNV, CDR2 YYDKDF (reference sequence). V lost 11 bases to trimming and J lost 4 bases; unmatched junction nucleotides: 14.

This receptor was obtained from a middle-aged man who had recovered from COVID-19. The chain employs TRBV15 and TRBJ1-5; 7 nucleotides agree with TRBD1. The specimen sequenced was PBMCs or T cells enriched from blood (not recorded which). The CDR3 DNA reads TGTGCCGCTGATCCCCACGGGACAGCGAATCAGCCCCAGCATTTT. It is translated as CAADPHGTANQPQHF.